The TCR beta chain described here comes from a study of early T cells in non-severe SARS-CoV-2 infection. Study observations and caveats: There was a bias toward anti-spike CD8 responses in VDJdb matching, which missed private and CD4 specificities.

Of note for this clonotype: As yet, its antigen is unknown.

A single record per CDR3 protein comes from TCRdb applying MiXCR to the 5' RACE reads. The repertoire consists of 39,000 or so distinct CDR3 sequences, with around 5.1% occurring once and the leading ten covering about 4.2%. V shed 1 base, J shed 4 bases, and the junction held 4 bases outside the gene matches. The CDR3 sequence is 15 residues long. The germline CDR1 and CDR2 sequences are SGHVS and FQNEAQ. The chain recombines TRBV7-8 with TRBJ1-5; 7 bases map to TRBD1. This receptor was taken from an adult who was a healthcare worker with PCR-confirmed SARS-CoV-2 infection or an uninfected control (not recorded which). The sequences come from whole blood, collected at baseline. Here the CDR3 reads CASSLGAGGNQPQHF. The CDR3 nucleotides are TGTGCCAGCAGCTTAGGGGCAGGGGGGAATCAGCCCCAGCATTTT.